A single sample gave rise to the 31 T cell receptor beta chains below, sequenced in a study of response to subunit inactivated influenza vaccine. TCRdb independently ran MiXCR on the RT-PCR reads; one entry per CDR3 protein. The sample consists of 650,000 to 700,000 distinct CDR3 sequences, 15% to 18% of them appearing once. Sample: PBMCs from blood, taken roughly 12 days after vaccination. These receptors were obtained from a man aged 45-65 years who received an inactivated influenza vaccine.

The table lists this clonotype with a few counts. The chain employs TRBV25-1 and TRBJ2-1, with TRBD2 matching over 11 bases. The length of the CDR3 is 17 residues. Per the germline V gene, CDR1 is MGHDK and CDR2 is SYGVNS. V dropped 5 bases and J dropped 5; count of bases not matched to a gene: 11. The CDR3 is CASSSSLTSGADNEQFF. The CDR3 DNA follows: TGTGCCAGCAGTTCCTCTCTGACTAGCGGGGCGGACAATGAGCAGTTCTTC.

In this sample, this clonotype turned up a few times. The rearrangement joins TRBV29-1 to TRBJ2-7; D remains ambiguous. The V gene's germline CDR1 is SQVTM and CDR2 ANQGSEA. The CDR3 has 13 residues. Between the trimmed V and J ends, which lost 2 bases and 0 bases, there was a span of 8 bases. CDR3 amino acids: CSVEWGNSYEQYF. The DNA for the CDR3 is TGCAGCGTTGAATGGGGTAACTCCTACGAGCAGTACTTC.

The chain combines TRBV15 with TRBJ1-2, with D hard to call. Germline V gene sequence: CDR1 LNHNV, CDR2 YYDKDF (reference sequence). Deletions cut 0 bases from V and 8 bases from J, with 16 bases between. The CDR3 runs 15 residues. The CDR3 nucleotides are TGTGCCACCAGCAGAGATAGAGTGCCTTCCGGGGGCTACACCTTC. This encodes CATSRDRVPSGGYTF.

This clonotype was observed a handful of times. The gene calls are TRBV6-2 or TRBV6-3 and TRBJ2-7; 12 bases line up with TRBD2. V lost 2 bases to trimming and J lost 0 bases; unmatched junction nucleotides: 8. Looked up from germline, CDR1 is MNHEY and CDR2 is SVGEGT. This CDR3 spans 18 amino acids. This chain's CDR3 is CASSYLGLAGIHSYEQYF. In DNA form, the CDR3 reads TGTGCCAGCAGTTACCTTGGACTAGCGGGGATCCACTCCTACGAGCAGTACTTC.

This clonotype was observed a handful of times. CDR3 amino acids: CAVDRGYEQYF. The CDR3 nucleotides are TGTGCCGTTGACAGGGGTTACGAGCAGTACTTC. The chain recombines TRBV10-3 with TRBJ2-7; the match to TRBD1 covers 8 bases. CDR3 length equals 11 residues. Germline-derived CDR1 and CDR2 are ENHRY and SYGVKD. Trimming took 11 bases from V and 4 from J; bases not matched to a gene: 4.

This clonotype has only a few counts. The chain combines TRBV7-9 with TRBJ1-2; D call uncertain. The CDR3 contains 14 residues. Trimming stripped 6 bases from V and 8 bases from J, with 19 bases between. Germline loops: CDR1 SEHNR, CDR2 FQNEAQ (reference sequence). CDR3 DNA: TGTGCCAGCAGTTCCGACTCCCCGGCGCGGGGCTACACCTTC. This translates into CASSSDSPARGYTF.

The CDR3 here is CAIRAMGAYNEQFF. For the CDR3, the DNA is TGTGCCATCAGGGCAATGGGGGCGTACAATGAGCAGTTCTTC. The gene calls are TRBV10-3 and TRBJ2-1, with D perhaps TRBD1 (6 bases). Germline loops: CDR1 ENHRY, CDR2 SYGVKD. CDR3 length: 14 amino acids. V dropped 6 bases and J dropped 4 bases, with 13 bases sitting between them.

The table lists this clonotype with a few counts. J is TRBJ2-1 and V is TRBV12-3 or TRBV12-4; D perhaps matches TRBD2 (6 bases). The germline V and J ends were trimmed by 5 bases and 2 bases, with 13 bases remaining between them. The CDR3 runs 15 residues. CDR3 nucleotide sequence: TGTGCCAGCAGTCTCGGGAGAGGGGCCTACAATGAGCAGTTCTTC. Its protein is CASSLGRGAYNEQFF.

The V gene is TRBV5-1, the J gene TRBJ2-5, with unresolved D. Per germline, CDR1 SGHRS and CDR2 YFSETQ. V was shortened by 4 bases and J by 5 bases, with 18 bases between the two germline ends. The CDR3 has 15 residues. The CDR3 here is CASSLTPTGRETQYF. CDR3 bases: TGCGCCAGCAGCCTGACTCCCACGGGCAGGGAGACCCAGTACTTC.

A few counts support this clonotype. The rearrangement joins TRBV28 to TRBJ2-7; maybe TRBD2 (7 bases). The CDR3 sequence is 14 residues long. Germline V lookup: CDR1 MDHEN, CDR2 SYDVKM. The ends were cut back, 8 bases at V and 1 base at J, with 15 bases in the middle. CDR3 DNA: TGTGCCAGCGGGTGGGGGGGGCGATCCTACGAGCAGTACTTC. This gives the protein CASGWGGRSYEQYF.

The genes are TRBV3-1 and TRBJ2-2, with unresolved D. This CDR3 comprises 15 residues. Germline V gene data show CDR1 as LGHDT and CDR2 as YNNKEL (reference sequence). V was clipped by 5 bases and J by 2 bases, with 12 bases between them. The CDR3 loop reads CASSSFSGNTGELFF. The CDR3 DNA reads TGTGCCAGCAGCTCCTTCTCAGGAAACACCGGGGAGCTGTTTTTT.

The chain has TRBV5-1 and TRBJ2-7; D gene ambiguous. V lost 3 bases to trimming and J lost 3 bases, with 7 bases between them. CDR1 and CDR2 from the germline V gene are SGHRS and YFSETQ. CDR3 length: 12 residues. This chain's CDR3 is CASSSAHYEQYF. The DNA for the CDR3 is TGCGCCAGCAGCTCGGCCCACTACGAGCAGTACTTC.

This clonotype was observed a handful of times. The chain carries TRBV2 and TRBJ2-7; TRBD2 agrees at 11 bases. The germline V gene encodes CDR1 SNHLY and CDR2 FYNNEI. CDR3 length: 17 amino acids. V shed 1 base and J 3 bases; nucleotides not matched to a gene: 8. CDR3 sequence: CASSEGLAGGVDYEQYF. Written as DNA, the CDR3 is TGTGCCAGCAGTGAAGGGCTAGCGGGAGGTGTGGACTACGAGCAGTACTTC. The variable domain in full, completed from reference TRBV2 and TRBJ2-7, reads EPEVTQTPSHQVTQMGQEVILRCVPISNHLYFYWYRQILGQKVEFLVSFYNNEISEKSEIFDDQFSVERPDGSNFTLKIRSTKLEDSAMYFCASSEGLAGGVDYEQYFGPGTRLTVT.

This clonotype showed up just a few times. The rearrangement uses TRBV11-2 and TRBJ2-7; 11 bases fit TRBD2. The length of the CDR3 is 19 residues. From germline, CDR1 is SGHAT and CDR2 FQNNGV. The V gene end was trimmed by 7 bases and the J gene end by 0 bases; junction bases not matched to a gene: 17. This chain's CDR3 is CASMMLAGGHNSASYEQYF. DNA for the CDR3: TGTGCCAGCATGATGCTAGCGGGAGGCCATAACTCCGCCTCCTACGAGCAGTACTTC.

This clonotype has more than one count but fewer than ten. V gene TRBV29-1 combines with J gene TRBJ2-2; 10 bases align to TRBD2. V lost 7 bases and J lost 7; bases outside the gene matches: 3. The CDR3 sequence is 12 residues long. Per the germline V gene, CDR1 is SQVTM and CDR2 is ANQGSEA. The CDR3, as DNA: TGCAGCGCAGGACTAGCGGTCGGGGAGCTGTTTTTT. It is translated as CSAGLAVGELFF.

A few counts support this clonotype. This rearrangement joins TRBV29-1 to TRBJ1-2; D unclear. V was clipped by 7 bases and J by 8 bases, with 14 bases between them. Germline CDR1 and CDR2: SQVTM and ANQGSEA. The CDR3 length is 11 residues. The DNA of the CDR3 is TGCAGCGCCCACCGGGGTGGAGGCTACACCTTC. It is translated as CSAHRGGGYTF.

This clonotype was recorded a few times. The rearrangement uses TRBV7-9 and TRBJ2-7; 9 positions match TRBD2. Germline V gives CDR1 SEHNR, CDR2 FQNEAQ (reference sequence). This CDR3 is 13 amino acids long. Trimming at V came to 5 bases and at J to 9 bases, leaving 8 bases not matched to a gene. The DNA of the CDR3 is TGTGCCAGCAGCCAACCGGGACTAGCAACGCAGTACTTC. It encodes CASSQPGLATQYF.

The chain carries TRBV27 and TRBJ1-5; a possible D gene is TRBD1 (6 bases). The CDR3 length is 16 residues. V was trimmed by 6 bases and J by 1 base, leaving 16 bases between them. Germline V gene sequence: CDR1 MNHEY, CDR2 SMNVEV (reference sequence). CDR3 region: CASRGGDSWSNQPQHF. In DNA form, the CDR3 reads TGTGCCAGCAGGGGGGGCGACAGCTGGAGCAATCAGCCCCAGCATTTT.

This clonotype was seen ten or more times. CDR3 amino acids: CASSVGSHTEAFF. The CDR3 bases are TGTGCCAGCAGTGTAGGTTCCCACACTGAAGCTTTCTTT. V is TRBV25-1 and J is TRBJ1-1, with no clear D. The germline V gene encodes CDR1 MGHDK and CDR2 SYGVNS. Trimming took 4 bases from V and 3 from J, leaving 9 bases between them. The CDR3 is 13 amino acids.

The genes are TRBV20-1 and TRBJ2-3; D not certain. Trimming shortened V by 1 base and J by 4 bases, and 6 bases separated the two germline ends. Germline V gives CDR1 DFQATT, CDR2 SNEGSKA (reference sequence). This CDR3 is built from 12 residues. CDR3 nucleotide sequence: TGCAGTGCTAGAGGAGAGTCAGATACGCAGTATTTT. This encodes CSARGESDTQYF.

CDR3: CSQTSGIYNEQFF. The CDR3 DNA follows: TGCAGTCAGACTAGCGGGATCTACAATGAGCAGTTCTTC. The rearrangement joins TRBV20-1 to TRBJ2-1; 11 bases are a match to TRBD2. Germline V gives CDR1 DFQATT, CDR2 SNEGSKA (reference sequence). V gave up 8 bases and J gave up 3 bases; unmatched junction bases: 3. The CDR3 is 13 residues long.

This clonotype was seen ten or more times. The rearrangement uses TRBV7-2 and TRBJ2-7; 7 bases fit TRBD1. This CDR3 comprises 17 residues. The germline V gene encodes CDR1 SGHTA and CDR2 FQGNSA. V was pared by 5 bases and J by 0 bases, with 13 bases of the junction left unmatched. CDR3: CASSPSRPRDSSYEQYF. Written as DNA, the CDR3 is TGTGCCAGCAGCCCTTCCCGGCCCCGGGACAGCTCCTACGAGCAGTACTTC.

The sample holds a few counts of this clonotype. V usage is TRBV29-1 and J usage is TRBJ1-1; TRBD1 might be the D (5 bases). From germline, CDR1 is SQVTM and CDR2 ANQGSEA. The CDR3 is made up of 12 amino acids. Between the trimmed V and J ends, which lost 4 bases and 1 base, there was a span of 7 bases. The DNA of the CDR3 is TGCAGCGTTGTTCAGGGGAACACTGAAGCTTTCTTT. Translation: CSVVQGNTEAFF.

The table lists this clonotype with a few counts. The rearrangement links TRBV4-2 to TRBJ2-7, with 14 bases identical to TRBD2. CDR3 length: 17 amino acids. The trim removed 4 bases at V and 7 bases at J, leaving 12 bases unmatched. Germline lookup yields CDR1 LGHNA and CDR2 YNFKEQ. Here the CDR3 reads CASSPPGLAGAPGEQYF. In DNA form, the CDR3 reads TGTGCCAGCAGCCCTCCGGGACTAGCGGGAGCCCCGGGGGAGCAGTACTTC.

This chain uses TRBV6-1 with TRBJ1-5; the match to TRBD1 covers 7 bases. Losses at the gene ends were 6 bases for V and 4 bases for J; bases not matched to a gene: 12. CDR1 MNHNS and CDR2 SASEGT come from the germline V gene. This CDR3 spans 16 amino acids. CDR3: CASSPLDRVGNQPQHF. CDR3 bases: TGTGCCAGCAGCCCCTTAGACAGGGTCGGGAATCAGCCCCAGCATTTT.

The CDR3 coding sequence is TGTGCCAGCAGTTTACCGGACAGGGCTGGGGCCAACGTCCTGACTTTC. Protein product: CASSLPDRAGANVLTF. The chain combines TRBV12-3 or TRBV12-4 with TRBJ2-6; 8 bases agree with TRBD1. Germline trimming cut 2 bases from V and 2 bases from J; bases unmatched to any gene: 2. The CDR3 runs to 16 residues.

The rearrangement links TRBV4-2 to TRBJ2-7, with no clear D. Trimming took off 2 bases at V and 0 bases at J, with 14 bases between the two ends. CDR3 length: 16 amino acids. CDR1 and CDR2 (germline): LGHNA, YNFKEQ. The DNA of the CDR3 is TGTGCCAGCAGCCAAATTTTTACGACAAGCTCCTACGAGCAGTACTTC. It translates to CASSQIFTTSSYEQYF.

This clonotype was seen more than once but under ten times. V usage is TRBV12-3 or TRBV12-4 and J usage is TRBJ2-1; 14 bases match TRBD2. This CDR3 comprises 15 residues. With 6 bases clipped from V and 4 bases from J, the junction kept 2 bases outside the gene matches. The CDR3 DNA is TGTGCCAGCAGGACTAGCGGGGGGGTGTACAATGAGCAGTTCTTC. It yields the protein CASRTSGGVYNEQFF.

This clonotype was seen a few times. The V call is TRBV10-3, the J call TRBJ2-3; TRBD2 agrees at 13 bases. V lost 6 bases, J lost 2 bases, and 8 bases stayed unmatched. Germline V gene lookup returns CDR1 ENHRY and CDR2 SYGVKD. CDR3 length: 17 residues. CDR3 region: CAISDGLAGATTDTQYF. In DNA, the CDR3 is TGTGCCATCAGCGACGGACTAGCGGGAGCCACCACAGATACGCAGTATTTT.

This clonotype was seen more than once but under ten times. The chain combines TRBV7-2 with TRBJ1-4; possibly TRBD1 for D (5 bases). Trimming left V 1 base short and J 8 bases short, with 14 bases between. The CDR3 sequence is 15 residues long. In germline, CDR1 is SGHTA, CDR2 FQGNSA. For the CDR3, the DNA is TGTGCCAGCAGCTTAGGAGGGACCGGGAGAGAAAAACTGTTTTTT. The encoded protein is CASSLGGTGREKLFF.

V usage is TRBV19 and J usage is TRBJ2-3, with D perhaps TRBD1 (6 bases). This CDR3 spans 13 amino acids. Germline CDR1 LNHDA, CDR2 SQIVND (reference sequence). V dropped 10 bases and J dropped 2 bases, with 13 bases sitting between them. The CDR3 nucleotides are TGTGCCACGGGACATCAAAACACAGATACGCAGTATTTT. Amino acids: CATGHQNTDTQYF.